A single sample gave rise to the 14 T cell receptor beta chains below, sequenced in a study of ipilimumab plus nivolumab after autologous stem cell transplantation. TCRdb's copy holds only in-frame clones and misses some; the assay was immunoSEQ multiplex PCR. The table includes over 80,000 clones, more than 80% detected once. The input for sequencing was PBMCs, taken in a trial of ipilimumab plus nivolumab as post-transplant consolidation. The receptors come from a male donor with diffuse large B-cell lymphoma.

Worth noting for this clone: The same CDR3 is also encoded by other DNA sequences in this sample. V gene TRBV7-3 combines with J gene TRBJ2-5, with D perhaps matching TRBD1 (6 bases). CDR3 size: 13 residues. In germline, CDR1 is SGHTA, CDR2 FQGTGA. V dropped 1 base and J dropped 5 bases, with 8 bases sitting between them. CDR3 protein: CASSLSRGETQYF. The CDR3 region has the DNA TGTGCCAGCAGCTTAAGCAGGGGTGAGACCCAGTACTTC.

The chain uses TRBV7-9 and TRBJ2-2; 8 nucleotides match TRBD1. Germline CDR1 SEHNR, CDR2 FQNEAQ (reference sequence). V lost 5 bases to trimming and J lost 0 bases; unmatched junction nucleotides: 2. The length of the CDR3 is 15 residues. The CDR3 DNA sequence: TGTGCCAGCAGCCAGGGGGCGGCGAACACCGGGGAGCTGTTTTTT. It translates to CASSQGAANTGELFF.

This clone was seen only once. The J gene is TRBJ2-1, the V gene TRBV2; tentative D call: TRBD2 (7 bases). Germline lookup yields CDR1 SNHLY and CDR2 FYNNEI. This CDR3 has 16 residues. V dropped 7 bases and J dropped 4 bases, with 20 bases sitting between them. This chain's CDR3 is CASNLWGGPPYNEQFF. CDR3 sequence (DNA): TGTGCCAGCAACCTTTGGGGGGGCCCCCCTTACAATGAGCAGTTCTTC.

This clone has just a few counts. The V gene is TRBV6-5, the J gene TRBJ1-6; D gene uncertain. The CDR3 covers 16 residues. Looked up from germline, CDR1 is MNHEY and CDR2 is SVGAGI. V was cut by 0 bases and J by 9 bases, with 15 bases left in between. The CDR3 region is CASSYSQARATSPLHF. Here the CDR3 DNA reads TGTGCCAGCAGTTACTCTCAGGCTAGGGCGACTTCACCCCTCCACTTT.

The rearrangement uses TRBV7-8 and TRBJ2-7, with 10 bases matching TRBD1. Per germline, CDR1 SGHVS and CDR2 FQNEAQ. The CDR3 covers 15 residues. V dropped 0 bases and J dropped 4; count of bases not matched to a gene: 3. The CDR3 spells CASSLAWGQGYEQYF. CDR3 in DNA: TGTGCCAGCAGCTTAGCTTGGGGACAGGGGTACGAGCAGTACTTC.

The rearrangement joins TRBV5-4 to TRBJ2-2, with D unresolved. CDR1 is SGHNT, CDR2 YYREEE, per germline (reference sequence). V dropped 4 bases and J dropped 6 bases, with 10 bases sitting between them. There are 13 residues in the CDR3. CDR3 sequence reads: CASSPPGAGELFF. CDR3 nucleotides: TGTGCCAGCAGCCCCCCCGGTGCCGGGGAGCTGTTTTTT.

CDR3 sequence (DNA): TGCGCCAGCAGCCGGATGGCCGTTGTAGGTCGTGGCGAGCAGTACTTC. It codes for CASSRMAVVGRGEQYF. The chain links TRBV4-1 to TRBJ2-7; D is uncertain. The CDR3 spans 16 residues. Trimming stripped 4 bases from V and 6 bases from J, with 22 bases between. Germline V gene sequence: CDR1 MGHRA, CDR2 YSYEKL.

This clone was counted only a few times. CDR3 nucleotide sequence: TGTGCCAGCAGTGTGACCGGGGGGGCGGAGACCCAGTACTTC. It specifies CASSVTGGAETQYF. V and J are TRBV6-1 and TRBJ2-5; 8 positions match TRBD2. Germline CDR1 reads MNHNS; CDR2 reads SASEGT. CDR3 length: 14 residues. Trimming took 4 bases from V and 5 from J; bases not matched to a gene: 6.

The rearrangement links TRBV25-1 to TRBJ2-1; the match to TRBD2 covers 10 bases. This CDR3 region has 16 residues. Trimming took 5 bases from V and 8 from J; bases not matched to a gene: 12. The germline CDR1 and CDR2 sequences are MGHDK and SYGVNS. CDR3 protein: CASSHFLAGVRDEQFF. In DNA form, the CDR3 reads TGTGCCAGCAGTCATTTTCTAGCGGGGGTTAGGGATGAGCAGTTCTTC.

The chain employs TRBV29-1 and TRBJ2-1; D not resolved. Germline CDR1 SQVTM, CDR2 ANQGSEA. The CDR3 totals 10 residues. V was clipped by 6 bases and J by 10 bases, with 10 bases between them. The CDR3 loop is CSVAAMEQFF. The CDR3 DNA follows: TGCAGCGTAGCCGCGATGGAGCAGTTCTTC.

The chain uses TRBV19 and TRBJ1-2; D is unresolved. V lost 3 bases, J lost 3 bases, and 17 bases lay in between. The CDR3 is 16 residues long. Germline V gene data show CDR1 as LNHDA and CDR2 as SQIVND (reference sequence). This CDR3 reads CASSMVLRSGDYGYTF. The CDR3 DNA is TGTGCCAGTAGTATGGTGCTCCGTAGCGGGGACTATGGCTACACCTTC. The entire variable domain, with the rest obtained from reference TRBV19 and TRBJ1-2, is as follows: DGGITQSPKYLFRKEGQNVTLSCEQNLNHDAMYWYRQDPGQGLRLIYYSQIVNDFQKGDIAEGYSVSREKKESFPLTVTSAQKNPTAFYLCASSMVLRSGDYGYTFGSGTRLTVV.

The chain's CDR3 is CASSLSGGWADTQYF. The CDR3, as DNA: TGCGCCAGCAGCCTATCGGGGGGGTGGGCAGATACGCAGTATTTT. The chain has TRBV4-1 and TRBJ2-3; 8 bases align to TRBD2. In germline, CDR1 is MGHRA, CDR2 YSYEKL. V lost 4 bases, J lost 4 bases, and 7 bases stayed unmatched. The CDR3 contains 15 residues.

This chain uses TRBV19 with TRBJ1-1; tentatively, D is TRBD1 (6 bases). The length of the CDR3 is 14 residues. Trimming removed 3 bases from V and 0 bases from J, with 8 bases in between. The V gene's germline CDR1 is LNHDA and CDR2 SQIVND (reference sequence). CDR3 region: CASSMGTMNTEAFF. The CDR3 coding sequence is TGTGCCAGTAGTATGGGGACAATGAACACTGAAGCTTTCTTT.

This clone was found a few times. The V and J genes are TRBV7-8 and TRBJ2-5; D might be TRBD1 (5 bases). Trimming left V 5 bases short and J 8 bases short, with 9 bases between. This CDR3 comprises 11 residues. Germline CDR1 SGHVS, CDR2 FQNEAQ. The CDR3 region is CASSPRGTQYF. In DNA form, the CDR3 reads TGTGCCAGCAGCCCAAGGGGAACCCAGTACTTC.